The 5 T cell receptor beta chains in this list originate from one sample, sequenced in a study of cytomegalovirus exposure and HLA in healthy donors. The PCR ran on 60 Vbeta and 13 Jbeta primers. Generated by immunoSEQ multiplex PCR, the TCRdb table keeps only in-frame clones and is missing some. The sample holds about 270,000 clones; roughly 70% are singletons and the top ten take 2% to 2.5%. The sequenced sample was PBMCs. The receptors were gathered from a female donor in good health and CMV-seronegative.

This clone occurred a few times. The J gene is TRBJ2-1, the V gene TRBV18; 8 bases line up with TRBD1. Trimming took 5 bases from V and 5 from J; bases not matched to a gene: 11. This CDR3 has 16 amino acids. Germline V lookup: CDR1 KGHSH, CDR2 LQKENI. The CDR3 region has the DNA TGTGCCAGCTCATATGAACAGGGGGGTAATCACAATGAGCAGTTCTTC. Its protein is CASSYEQGGNHNEQFF.

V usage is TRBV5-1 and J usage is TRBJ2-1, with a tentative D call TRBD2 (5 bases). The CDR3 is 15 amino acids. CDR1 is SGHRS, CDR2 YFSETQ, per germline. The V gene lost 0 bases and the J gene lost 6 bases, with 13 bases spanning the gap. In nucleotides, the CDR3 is TGCGCCAGCAGCTTGGGAGGAGGCAAGGGCAATGAGCAGTTCTTC. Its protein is CASSLGGGKGNEQFF.

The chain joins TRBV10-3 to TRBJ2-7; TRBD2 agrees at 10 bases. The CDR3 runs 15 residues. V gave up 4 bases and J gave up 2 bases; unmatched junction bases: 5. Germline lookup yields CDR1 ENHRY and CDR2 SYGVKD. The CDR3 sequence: CAISGGLARAYEQYF. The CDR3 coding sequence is TGTGCCATCAGTGGGGGACTAGCGAGAGCCTACGAGCAGTACTTC.

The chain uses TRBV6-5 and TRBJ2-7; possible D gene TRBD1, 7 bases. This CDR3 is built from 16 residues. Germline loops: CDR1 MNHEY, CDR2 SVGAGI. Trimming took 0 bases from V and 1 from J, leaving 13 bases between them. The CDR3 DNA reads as TGTGCCAGCAGTTACTCGGCAGGGGGGAATTCCTACGAGCAGTACTTC. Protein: CASSYSAGGNSYEQYF.

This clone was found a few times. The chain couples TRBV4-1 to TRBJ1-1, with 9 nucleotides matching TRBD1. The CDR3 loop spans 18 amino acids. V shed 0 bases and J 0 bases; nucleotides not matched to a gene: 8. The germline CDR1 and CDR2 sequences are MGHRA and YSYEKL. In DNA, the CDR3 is TGCGCCAGCAGCCAAGAATGGGGACAGGGAAGGATGAACACTGAAGCTTTCTTT. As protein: CASSQEWGQGRMNTEAFF.